The 21 T cell receptor beta chains in this list originate from one sample, sequenced in a study of blood T cell repertoires in COVID-19. The table came from immunoSEQ multiplex PCR; TCRdb's copy has only in-frame clones and leaves some out. The sample holds about 430,000 clones, around 87% seen once. Sequencing was done on a sample of PBMCs or T cells enriched from blood (not recorded which). Receptors originate from a man aged 30 to 39 who had recovered from COVID-19.

This clone has more than one count but fewer than ten. The genes are TRBV3-1 (or the pseudogene TRBV3-2) and TRBJ1-5, with D unresolved. This CDR3 has 15 amino acids. Trimming removed 3 bases from V and 2 bases from J, with 11 bases in between. CDR1 is LGHDT and CDR2 is YNNKEL in the germline V gene (reference sequence). CDR3 loop: CASSHSWQGNQPQHF. The CDR3 nucleotides read TGTGCCAGCAGCCATTCCTGGCAGGGCAATCAGCCCCAGCATTTT.

This clone showed up just once. The V and J genes are TRBV7-9 and TRBJ2-5; the match to TRBD2 covers 10 bases. The CDR3 spans 15 residues. CDR1 and CDR2 from the germline V gene are SEHNR and FQNEAQ (reference sequence). The ends lost 5 bases at V and 5 bases at J; junction bases unmatched: 8. CDR3 protein: CASSLTAGGPETQYF. In DNA, the CDR3 is TGTGCCAGCAGCCTTACAGCGGGAGGGCCGGAGACCCAGTACTTC.

The rearrangement joins TRBV15 to TRBJ1-4; tentative D call: TRBD1 (5 bases). Germline V gene data show CDR1 as LNHNV and CDR2 as YYDKDF (reference sequence). Trimming took 0 bases from V and 9 from J, leaving 17 bases between them. CDR3 length: 16 residues. The CDR3 is CATSREGGVVMKKLFF. Here the CDR3 DNA reads TGTGCCACCAGCAGAGAAGGAGGGGTAGTGATGAAAAAACTGTTTTTT.

This clone was detected only once. The CDR3 reads CATSDLSGYYGYTF. In nucleotides, the CDR3 is TGTGCCACCAGTGATTTATCGGGTTATTATGGCTACACCTTC. This chain uses TRBV24-1 with TRBJ1-2; D remains unclear. Germline-derived CDR1 and CDR2 are KGHDR and SFDVKD. The CDR3 length is 14 residues. With 1 base removed from V and 5 bases from J, the gap between germline ends came to 10 bases.

This rearrangement joins TRBV27 to TRBJ1-1; D gene unclear. The CDR3 runs 13 residues. V shed 3 bases and J shed 4 bases, with 9 bases lying between them. Germline CDR1 and CDR2: MNHEY and SMNVEV (reference sequence). In nucleotides, the CDR3 is TGTGCCAGCAGTTTGGTAGGGAGCACTGAAGCTTTCTTT. Protein product: CASSLVGSTEAFF.

The CDR3 spells CAISVNNQPQHF. Written as DNA, the CDR3 is TGTGCCATCAGTGTTAACAATCAGCCCCAGCATTTT. This chain links TRBV10-3 with TRBJ1-5, with no clear D. The CDR3 consists of 12 residues. V dropped 4 bases and J dropped 3 bases, with 4 bases sitting between them. Germline V lookup: CDR1 ENHRY, CDR2 SYGVKD.

The chain is built from TRBV27 and TRBJ1-1; 7 nucleotides agree with TRBD1. The V segment lost 5 bases and the J segment 1 base; nucleotides outside the gene matches: 4. This CDR3 has 14 residues. CDR1 and CDR2 (germline): MNHEY, SMNVEV (reference sequence). The chain's CDR3 is CASSSYRGNTEAFF. In nucleotides, the CDR3 is TGTGCCAGCAGTAGCTACAGGGGGAACACTGAAGCTTTCTTT.

The J gene is TRBJ1-5, the V gene TRBV18; TRBD1 matches 7 bases. The CDR3 is 14 residues long. Germline values: CDR1 KGHSH, CDR2 LQKENI. Unmatched junction bases numbered 5, after V lost 4 bases and J lost 5 bases. For the CDR3, the DNA is TGTGCCAGCTCACAAACAGGGGTTGATCAGCCCCAGCATTTT. Residues: CASSQTGVDQPQHF.

The chain joins TRBV19 to TRBJ1-2, with D tentatively TRBD1 (5 bases). Looked up from germline, CDR1 is LNHDA and CDR2 is SQIVND (reference sequence). This CDR3 has 14 amino acids. V was clipped by 10 bases and J by 0 bases, with 15 bases between them. CDR3 in amino acids: CAIRDSSTNYGYTF. CDR3 sequence (DNA): TGTGCCATCAGAGACAGTTCTACTAACTATGGCTACACCTTC. The complete variable domain, with remaining parts taken from reference TRBV19 and TRBJ1-2, reads DGGITQSPKYLFRKEGQNVTLSCEQNLNHDAMYWYRQDPGQGLRLIYYSQIVNDFQKGDIAEGYSVSREKKESFPLTVTSAQKNPTAFYLCAIRDSSTNYGYTFGSGTRLTVV.

This clone was seen repeatedly, ten times or more. The chain has TRBV27 and TRBJ1-5; a weak D match, TRBD1 (6 bases). Per the germline V gene, CDR1 is MNHEY and CDR2 is SMNVEV (reference sequence). Deletions cut 3 bases from V and 1 base from J, with 10 bases between. This CDR3 has 15 residues. In DNA, the CDR3 is TGTGCCAGCAGTTTTGACAGGTTAAGCAATCAGCCCCAGCATTTT. Translated, it gives CASSFDRLSNQPQHF.

The CDR3 sequence is CASSLSGAYTGELFF. CDR3 nucleotide sequence: TGTGCCAGCAGCCTCTCAGGGGCGTACACCGGGGAGCTGTTTTTT. The chain employs TRBV7-6 and TRBJ2-2; TRBD1 might be the D (6 bases). CDR3 length equals 15 residues. The V gene lost 5 bases and the J gene lost 3 bases, with 13 bases spanning the gap. CDR1 is SGHVS and CDR2 is FNYEAQ in the germline V gene.

The rearrangement joins TRBV4-2 to TRBJ2-3, with 8 nucleotides matching TRBD2. The germline CDR1 and CDR2 sequences are LGHNA and YNFKEQ. Trimming cost V 4 bases and J 7 bases; bases outside gene matches: 10. This CDR3 has 15 residues. CDR3 region: CASSLTSTGGYTQYF. For the CDR3, the DNA is TGTGCCAGCAGCCTAACGTCAACGGGAGGGTATACGCAGTATTTT.

In this sample, this clone turned up once. The chain carries TRBV10-3 and TRBJ2-3; D is possibly TRBD2 (6 bases). V lost 4 bases and J lost 6, with 17 bases in between. The germline gives CDR1 ENHRY, CDR2 SYGVKD. The CDR3 is made up of 15 amino acids. CDR3 amino acids: CAISVRVRSGDTQYF. CDR3 bases: TGTGCCATCAGTGTCAGGGTTAGAAGCGGGGATACGCAGTATTTT.

This clone has just one count. CDR3 sequence reads: CASSFPLAGGTGELFF. CDR3 DNA: TGTGCCAGCAGCTTTCCCCTAGCGGGAGGCACCGGGGAGCTGTTTTTT. The rearrangement uses TRBV7-2 and TRBJ2-2; 11 bases align to TRBD2. Germline assignment: CDR1 SGHTA and CDR2 FQGNSA. Trimming at V came to 3 bases and at J to 4 bases, leaving 4 bases not matched to a gene. This CDR3 has 16 amino acids.

The CDR3 nucleotides are TGTGCCAGCAGTTTCCTTTACTACGCGGGTGAGCAGTTCTTC. It codes for CASSFLYYAGEQFF. The chain has TRBV27 and TRBJ2-1; possibly TRBD2 for D (5 bases). The length of the CDR3 is 14 residues. Germline CDR1 reads MNHEY; CDR2 reads SMNVEV (reference sequence). V was trimmed by 3 bases and J by 9 bases, leaving 15 bases between them.

The chain carries TRBV2 and TRBJ2-7; 9 bases align to TRBD2. CDR1 and CDR2 (germline): SNHLY, FYNNEI. V lost 7 bases, J lost 3 bases, and 4 bases stayed unmatched. The CDR3 sequence is 13 residues long. The CDR3 here is CASIAGEFYEQYF. In DNA form, the CDR3 reads TGTGCCAGCATAGCGGGAGAGTTCTACGAGCAGTACTTC. The whole variable domain, remainder taken from reference TRBV2 and TRBJ2-7, is EPEVTQTPSHQVTQMGQEVILRCVPISNHLYFYWYRQILGQKVEFLVSFYNNEISEKSEIFDDQFSVERPDGSNFTLKIRSTKLEDSAMYFCASIAGEFYEQYFGPGTRLTVT.

The V gene is TRBV5-4, the J gene TRBJ2-7, with D possibly TRBD1 on 5 matching bases. The CDR3 totals 16 residues. V was pared by 4 bases and J by 2 bases, with 19 bases between. The germline CDR1 and CDR2 sequences are SGHNT and YYREEE (reference sequence). The CDR3 spells CASSPETVYGAYEQYF. DNA for the CDR3: TGTGCCAGCAGCCCAGAGACAGTTTATGGAGCCTACGAGCAGTACTTC. The variable domain in full, completed from reference TRBV5-4 and TRBJ2-7, reads ETGVTQSPTHLIKTRGQQVTLRCSSQSGHNTVSWYQQALGQGPQFIFQYYREEENGRGNFPPRFSGLQFPNYSSELNVNALELDDSALYLCASSPETVYGAYEQYFGPGTRLTVT.

The chain uses TRBV5-6 and TRBJ2-5, with a tentative D call TRBD2 (6 bases). The germline V gene encodes CDR1 SGHDT and CDR2 YYEEEE. This CDR3 has 16 amino acids. Trimming left V 0 bases short and J 1 base short, with 13 bases between. The DNA for the CDR3 is TGTGCCAGCAGCTTGGTGCGGGGAATCGGCCAAGAGACCCAGTACTTC. It specifies CASSLVRGIGQETQYF.

The chain combines TRBV2 with TRBJ2-7; 9 bases fit TRBD1. This CDR3 spans 14 amino acids. V lost 5 bases and J lost 6; bases outside the gene matches: 8. Germline loops: CDR1 SNHLY, CDR2 FYNNEI. CDR3 bases: TGTGCCAGCAGTCGTAGGGGACAGGGATCCGAGCAGTACTTC. This translates into CASSRRGQGSEQYF. Looking up the rest from reference TRBV2 and TRBJ2-7 gives the full variable domain: EPEVTQTPSHQVTQMGQEVILRCVPISNHLYFYWYRQILGQKVEFLVSFYNNEISEKSEIFDDQFSVERPDGSNFTLKIRSTKLEDSAMYFCASSRRGQGSEQYFGPGTRLTVT.

This clone was observed a single time. The chain has TRBV5-5 and TRBJ2-5; D might be TRBD1 (6 bases). CDR3 length equals 17 residues. The V end lost 0 bases, the J end lost 3 bases, and 18 bases lay between the germline ends. Looked up from germline, CDR1 is SGHKS and CDR2 is YYEKEE (reference sequence). In DNA, the CDR3 is TGTGCCAGCAGCTTGGGGGTGTTAGGGACAAAAAAAGAGACCCAGTACTTC. Amino acids: CASSLGVLGTKKETQYF.

The CDR3 here is CAWSLTGTPHNEQFF. The CDR3, as DNA: TGTGCCTGGAGTTTAACAGGGACCCCCCACAATGAGCAGTTCTTC. The chain has TRBV30 and TRBJ2-1; possibly TRBD1 for D (6 bases). Looked up from germline, CDR1 is GTSNPN and CDR2 is SVGIG (reference sequence). This CDR3 has 15 residues. Trimming took off 2 bases at V and 5 bases at J, with 16 bases between the two ends.